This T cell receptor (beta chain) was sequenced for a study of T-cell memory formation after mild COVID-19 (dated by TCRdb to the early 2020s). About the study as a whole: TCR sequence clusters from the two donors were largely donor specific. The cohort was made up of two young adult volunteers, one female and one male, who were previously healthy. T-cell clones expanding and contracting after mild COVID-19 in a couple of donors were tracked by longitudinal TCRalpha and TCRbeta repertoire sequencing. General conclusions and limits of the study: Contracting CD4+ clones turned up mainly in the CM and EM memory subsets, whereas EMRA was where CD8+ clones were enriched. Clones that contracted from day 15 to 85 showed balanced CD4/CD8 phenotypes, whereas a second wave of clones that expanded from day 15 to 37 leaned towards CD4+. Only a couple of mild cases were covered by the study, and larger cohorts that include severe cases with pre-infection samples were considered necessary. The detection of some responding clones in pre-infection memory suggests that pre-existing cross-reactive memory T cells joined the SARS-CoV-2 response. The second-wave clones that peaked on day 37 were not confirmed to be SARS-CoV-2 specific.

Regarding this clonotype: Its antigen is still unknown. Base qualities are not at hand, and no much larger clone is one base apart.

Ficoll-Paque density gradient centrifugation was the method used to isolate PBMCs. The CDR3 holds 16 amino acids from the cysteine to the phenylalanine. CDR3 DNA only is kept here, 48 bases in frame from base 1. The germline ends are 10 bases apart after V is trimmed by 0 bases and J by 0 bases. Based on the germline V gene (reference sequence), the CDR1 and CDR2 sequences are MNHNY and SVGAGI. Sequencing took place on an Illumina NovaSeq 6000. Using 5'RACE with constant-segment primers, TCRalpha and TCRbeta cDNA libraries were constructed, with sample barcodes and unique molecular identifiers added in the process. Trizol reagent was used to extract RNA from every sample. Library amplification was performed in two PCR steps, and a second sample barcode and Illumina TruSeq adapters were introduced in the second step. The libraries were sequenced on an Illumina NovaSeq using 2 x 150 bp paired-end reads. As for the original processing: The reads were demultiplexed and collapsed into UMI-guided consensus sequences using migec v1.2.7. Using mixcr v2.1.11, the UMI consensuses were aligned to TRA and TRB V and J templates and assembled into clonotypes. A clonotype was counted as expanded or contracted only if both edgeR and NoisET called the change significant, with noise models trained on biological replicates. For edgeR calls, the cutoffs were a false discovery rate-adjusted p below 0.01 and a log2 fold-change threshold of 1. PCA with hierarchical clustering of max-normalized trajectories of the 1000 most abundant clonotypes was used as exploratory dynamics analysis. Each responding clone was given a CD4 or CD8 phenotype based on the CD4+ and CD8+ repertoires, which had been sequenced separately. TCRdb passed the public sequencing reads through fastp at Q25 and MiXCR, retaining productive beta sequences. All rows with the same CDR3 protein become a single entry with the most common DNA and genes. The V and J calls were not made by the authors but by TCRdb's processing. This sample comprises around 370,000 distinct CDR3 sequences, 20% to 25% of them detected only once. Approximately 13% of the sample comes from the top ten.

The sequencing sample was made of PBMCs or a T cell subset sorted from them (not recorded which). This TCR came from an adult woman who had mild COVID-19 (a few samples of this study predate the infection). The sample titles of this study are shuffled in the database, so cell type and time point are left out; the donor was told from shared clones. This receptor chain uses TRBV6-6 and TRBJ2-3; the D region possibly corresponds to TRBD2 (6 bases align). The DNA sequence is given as TGTGCCAGCAGTTACTCTCGGCGGGGCAGCACAGATACGCAGTATTTT. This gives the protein CASSYSRRGSTDTQYF.